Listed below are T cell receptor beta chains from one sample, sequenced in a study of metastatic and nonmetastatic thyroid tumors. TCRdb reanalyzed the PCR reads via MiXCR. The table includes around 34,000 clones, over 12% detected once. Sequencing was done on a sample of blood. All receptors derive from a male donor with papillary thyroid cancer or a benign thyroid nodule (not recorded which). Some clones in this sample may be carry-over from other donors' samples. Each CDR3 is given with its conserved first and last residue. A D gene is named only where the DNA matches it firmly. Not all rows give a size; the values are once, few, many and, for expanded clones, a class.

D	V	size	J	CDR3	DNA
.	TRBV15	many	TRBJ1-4	CATSRDGGGGEKLFF	TGTGCCACCAGCAGAGATGGAGGGGGAGGTGAAAAACTGTTTTTT
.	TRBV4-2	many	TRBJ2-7	CASSQENGDEQYF	TGTGCCAGCAGCCAAGAAAACGGCGACGAGCAGTACTTC
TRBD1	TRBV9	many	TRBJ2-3	CASSALQGARDTQYF	TGTGCCAGCAGCGCCCTACAGGGGGCAAGAGATACGCAGTATTTT
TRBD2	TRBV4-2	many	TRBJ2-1	CASSPPTGGRAVDEQFF	TGTGCCAGCAGCCCTCCGACTGGCGGGAGGGCCGTTGATGAGCAGTTCTTC
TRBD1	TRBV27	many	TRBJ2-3	CASSFGQGGPTQYF	TGTGCCAGCAGTTTCGGACAGGGAGGACCTACGCAGTATTTT
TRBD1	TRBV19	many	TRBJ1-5	CASRGTVYSNQPQHF	TGTGCCAGTAGGGGGACAGTTTATAGCAATCAGCCCCAGCATTTT
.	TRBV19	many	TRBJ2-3	CASSVGGGDTQYF	TGTGCCAGTAGTGTGGGGGGAGGAGATACGCAGTATTTT
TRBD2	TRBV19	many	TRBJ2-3	CASSPQTSGRAQGDTQYF	TGTGCCAGTAGTCCCCAGACTAGCGGGAGGGCCCAGGGAGATACGCAGTATTTT
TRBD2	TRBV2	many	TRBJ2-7	CASSTRLAGAYEQYF	TGTGCCAGCAGTACCCGACTAGCGGGAGCCTACGAGCAGTACTTC
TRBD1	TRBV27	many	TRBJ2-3	CASSRPPRDRGTDTQYF	TGTGCCAGCAGTCGTCCCCCCCGAGACAGGGGAACAGATACGCAGTATTTT
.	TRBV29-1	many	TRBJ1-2	CSVWGGPVSGYTF	TGCAGCGTTTGGGGCGGGCCAGTATCCGGCTACACCTTC
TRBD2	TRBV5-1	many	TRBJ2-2	CASSLKLSLAGGNTGELFF	TGCGCCAGCAGCTTGAAACTTTCTCTAGCGGGAGGAAATACCGGGGAGCTGTTTTTT
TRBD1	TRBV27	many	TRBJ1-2	CASSSRTGMNYGYTF	TGTGCCAGCAGTTCCCGGACAGGGATGAACTATGGCTACACCTTC
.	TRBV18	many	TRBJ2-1	CASSPQSMGNNEQFF	TGTGCCAGCTCACCACAATCTATGGGGAACAATGAGCAGTTCTTC
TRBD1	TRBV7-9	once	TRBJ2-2	CASSLRGGGHLELFF	TGTGCCAGCAGCTTAAGAGGGGGCGGACACCTGGAGCTGTTTTTT
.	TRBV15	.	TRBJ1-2	CASSIYLCSTRTEATYGYTF	.
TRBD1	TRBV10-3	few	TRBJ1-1	CAIGTVEAEAFF	TGTGCCATAGGGACAGTGGAGGCTGAAGCTTTCTTT
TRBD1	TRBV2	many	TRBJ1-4	CASTSDRGREKLFF	TGTGCCAGCACAAGTGACAGGGGGCGTGAAAAACTGTTTTTT
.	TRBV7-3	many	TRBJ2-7	CASSLTKNYEQYF	TGTGCCAGCAGCTTAACCAAAAACTACGAGCAGTACTTC
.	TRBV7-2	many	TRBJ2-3	CASSLAAGPTDTQYF	TGTGCCAGCAGCTTAGCGGCGGGACCCACAGATACGCAGTATTTT
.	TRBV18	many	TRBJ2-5	CASSPTGSQETQYF	TGTGCCAGCTCACCAACCGGGTCCCAAGAGACCCAGTACTTC
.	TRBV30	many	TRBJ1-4	CAWSWAVNEKLFF	TGTGCCTGGAGTTGGGCAGTAAATGAAAAACTGTTTTTT
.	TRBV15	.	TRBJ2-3	CATGVQPGDTQYF	TGTGCCACTGGGGTCCAGCCGGGAGATACGCAGTATTTT
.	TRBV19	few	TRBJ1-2	CASGTVDYGYTF	TGTGCCAGTGGTACGGTGGACTATGGCTACACCTTC
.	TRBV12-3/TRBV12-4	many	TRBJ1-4	CASSRGEKLFF	TGTGCCAGCAGTAGGGGTGAAAAACTGTTTTTT
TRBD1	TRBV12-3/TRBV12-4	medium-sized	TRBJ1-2	CASSISTGGEGYTF	TGTGCCAGCAGCATATCGACAGGGGGAGAAGGCTACACCTTC
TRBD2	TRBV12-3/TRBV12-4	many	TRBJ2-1	CASSTYGLAGEEQFF	TGTGCCAGCAGTACTTACGGACTAGCGGGAGAAGAGCAGTTCTTC
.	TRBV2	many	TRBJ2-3	CASSVTRADTQYF	TGTGCCAGCAGTGTGACGAGGGCAGATACGCAGTATTTT
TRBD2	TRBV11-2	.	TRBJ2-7	CASSPYSSGRVYEQYF	TGTGCCAGCAGCCCATACAGCAGCGGGAGGGTATACGAGCAGTACTTC
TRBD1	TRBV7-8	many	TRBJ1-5	CASSRTGDGLQPQHF	TGTGCCAGCAGCCGTACAGGGGACGGCCTACAGCCCCAGCATTTT
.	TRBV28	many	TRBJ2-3	CATISAAGADTQYF	TGTGCCACCATATCGGCGGCAGGGGCAGATACGCAGTATTTT
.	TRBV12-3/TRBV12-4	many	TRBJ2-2	CASSLGLGPDTGELFF	TGTGCCAGCAGTTTGGGGTTGGGTCCGGACACCGGGGAGCTGTTTTTT
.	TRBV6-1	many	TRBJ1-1	CASRWGTEAFF	TGTGCCAGCAGGTGGGGAACTGAAGCTTTCTTT
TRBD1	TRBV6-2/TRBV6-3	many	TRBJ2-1	CASSEPDRGNEQFF	TGTGCCAGCAGTGAGCCGGACAGGGGCAATGAGCAGTTCTTC
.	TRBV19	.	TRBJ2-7	CASRIYDGGTYEQYF	TGTGCCAGTAGGATTTACGACGGGGGCACCTACGAGCAGTACTTC
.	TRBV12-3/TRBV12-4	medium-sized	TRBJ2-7	CASSLTQSSYEQYF	TGTGCCAGCAGTTTAACCCAGAGCTCCTACGAGCAGTACTTC
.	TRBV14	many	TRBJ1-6	CASSQDSSYNSPLHF	TGTGCCAGCAGCCAAGATAGCTCCTATAATTCACCCCTCCACTTT